What follows are 28 T cell receptor beta chains derived from one specimen sequenced in a study of T cell repertoires in cytomegalovirus infection. TCRdb passed the reads through MiXCR, listing each CDR3 protein once. Of roughly 860,000 distinct CDR3 sequences listed, around a third are singletons. No cognate antigen is known for these TCRs. The sample consisted of cultured CD8+ T cells from PBMCs, taken from culture after CMV antigen stimulation. The receptors originated from a human donor in good health (CMV status not recorded). Some clones in this sample may be carry-over from other donors' samples.

This clonotype was recorded at least ten times. This CDR3 reads CASSLQGDTEAFF. As DNA, the CDR3 is TGTGCCAGCAGTTTACAGGGGGACACTGAAGCTTTCTTT. V gene TRBV12-3 or TRBV12-4 combines with J gene TRBJ1-1, with TRBD1 matching over 7 bases. The length of the CDR3 is 13 residues. Germline trimming cut 2 bases from V and 3 bases from J; bases unmatched to any gene: 0.

This chain joins TRBV4-2 and TRBJ2-3; tentatively, D is TRBD1 (6 bases). Trimming took 0 bases from V and 4 from J, leaving 17 bases between them. This CDR3 contains 17 residues. CDR1 is LGHNA, CDR2 YNFKEQ, per germline. The CDR3 DNA reads as TGTGCCAGCAGCCAAGAGAATTGGGGGCCCGCGGCAGATACGCAGTATTTT. As protein: CASSQENWGPAADTQYF.

The chain couples TRBV7-9 to TRBJ2-5; the match to TRBD2 covers 9 bases. This CDR3 has 18 residues. Germline CDR1 SEHNR, CDR2 FQNEAQ (reference sequence). J lost 3 bases, V lost 5 bases, and 16 bases had no gene match. The CDR3 DNA is TGTGCCAGCAGCATTCTAGGTGGGCTAGCGGGGACCAAAGAGACCCAGTACTTC. Protein product: CASSILGGLAGTKETQYF.

There are a few counts of this clonotype. The rearrangement uses TRBV6-2 or TRBV6-3 and TRBJ2-3; D not resolved. The CDR3 is made up of 15 amino acids. The germline V and J ends were trimmed by 6 bases and 0 bases, with 13 bases remaining between them. Germline CDR1 reads MNHEY; CDR2 reads SVGEGT. DNA of the CDR3: TGTGCCAGCAGCCGATCATTTACTAGCACAGATACGCAGTATTTT. It encodes CASSRSFTSTDTQYF.

For the CDR3, the DNA is TGTGCCACCACGGGAGGTCGGACAGGCCAGAACACTGAAGCTTTCTTT. Translation gives CATTGGRTGQNTEAFF. The chain combines TRBV2 with TRBJ1-1, with 7 bases that match TRBD1. In germline, CDR1 is SNHLY, CDR2 FYNNEI. V shed 10 bases, J shed 1 base, and the junction held 15 bases outside the gene matches. This CDR3 is built from 16 residues.

A few counts support this clonotype. The V gene is TRBV25-1, the J gene TRBJ1-2, with TRBD1 as a possible D gene (6 bases). With 1 base removed from V and 3 bases from J, the gap between germline ends came to 12 bases. This CDR3 has 15 residues. The germline V gene encodes CDR1 MGHDK and CDR2 SYGVNS. The CDR3, as DNA: TGTGCCAGCAGTGAATTGGGGGACACCTACTATGGCTACACCTTC. Protein product: CASSELGDTYYGYTF.

The table lists this clonotype with a few counts. The CDR3 nucleotides read TGTGCCAGCAGTGGAACAGTGTCAGATACGCAGTATTTT. Amino acid sequence: CASSGTVSDTQYF. The V gene is TRBV6-1, the J gene TRBJ2-3; D not resolved. V lost 4 bases to trimming and J lost 4 bases, with 9 bases between them. This CDR3 is 13 amino acids long. CDR1 MNHNS and CDR2 SASEGT come from the germline V gene.

This chain uses TRBV7-6 with TRBJ1-4, with 10 bases aligning to TRBD1. The CDR3 runs 17 residues. The germline gives CDR1 SGHVS, CDR2 FNYEAQ. V lost 5 bases and J lost 5; bases outside the gene matches: 11. This CDR3 is CASSRPGQGSWNEKLFF. The CDR3 DNA is TGTGCCAGCAGCCGACCGGGACAGGGGTCATGGAATGAAAAACTGTTTTTT.

This clonotype appeared a single time. The genes are TRBV27 and TRBJ2-3, with 7 nucleotides matching TRBD2. Trimming took 8 bases from V and 1 from J; bases not matched to a gene: 3. This CDR3 has 13 residues. The germline V gene encodes CDR1 MNHEY and CDR2 SMNVEV (reference sequence). The CDR3 DNA follows: TGTGCCAGCGGGAGGGCTCGCACAGATACGCAGTATTTT. Encoded protein: CASGRARTDTQYF.

The gene calls are TRBV19 and TRBJ1-6; tentatively, D is TRBD1 (5 bases). The length of the CDR3 is 14 residues. Deletions cut 8 bases from V and 4 bases from J, with 12 bases between. CDR1 LNHDA and CDR2 SQIVND come from the germline V gene (reference sequence). CDR3 sequence reads: CASGGGGYNSPLHF. Here the CDR3 DNA reads TGTGCCAGTGGGGGGGGTGGTTATAATTCACCCCTCCACTTT.

The rearrangement links TRBV7-9 to TRBJ1-2, with D unresolved. Germline values: CDR1 SEHNR, CDR2 FQNEAQ (reference sequence). The CDR3 covers 15 residues. The V and J ends lost 1 base and 6 bases respectively, with 15 bases between them. The CDR3 loop reads CASSLGPAVLHGYTF. The DNA for the CDR3 is TGTGCCAGCAGCTTAGGTCCCGCGGTACTCCATGGCTACACCTTC.

CDR3 protein: CASRLVVGMNGAFF. CDR3 sequence (DNA): TGTGCCAGCAGGCTGGTGGTAGGGATGAATGGAGCTTTCTTT. This chain connects TRBV27 to TRBJ1-1; D gene uncertain. The CDR3 is 14 residues long. The germline gives CDR1 MNHEY, CDR2 SMNVEV (reference sequence). The V and J ends lost 6 bases and 10 bases respectively, with 21 bases between them.

This clonotype was seen many times. The chain employs TRBV7-2 and TRBJ2-7; possible D gene TRBD2, 6 bases. V lost 5 bases to trimming and J lost 1 base, with 18 bases between them. From germline, CDR1 is SGHTA and CDR2 FQGNSA. CDR3 length: 16 amino acids. The CDR3 sequence: CASSKPVGGGSYEQYF. The CDR3 DNA is TGTGCCAGCAGCAAACCCGTGGGGGGAGGATCCTACGAGCAGTACTTC. The full variable domain, rest sourced from reference TRBV7-2 and TRBJ2-7, is GAGVSQSPSNKVTEKGKDVELRCDPISGHTALYWYRQSLGQGLEFLIYFQGNSAPDKSGLPSDRFSAERTGGSVSTLTIQRTQQEDSAVYLCASSKPVGGGSYEQYFGPGTRLTVT.

This clonotype was counted a few times. The chain recombines TRBV12-3 or TRBV12-4 with TRBJ1-2; 9 positions match TRBD1. V trimming: 0 bases; J trimming: 3 bases; junction bases outside the gene matches: 5. This CDR3 contains 16 residues. The CDR3 sequence is CASSLAITGGYYGYTF. The CDR3, as DNA: TGTGCCAGCAGTTTAGCGATTACAGGGGGCTACTATGGCTACACCTTC.

In this sample, this clonotype turned up once. The J gene is TRBJ2-2, the V gene TRBV4-1, with D hard to call. Germline values: CDR1 MGHRA, CDR2 YSYEKL. The CDR3 has 15 residues. Trimming stripped 0 bases from V and 0 bases from J, with 5 bases between. This CDR3 is CASSQDRTNTGELFF. The DNA of the CDR3 is TGCGCCAGCAGCCAAGATCGGACGAACACCGGGGAGCTGTTTTTT.

As regards this clonotype: At one end, the junction sequence differs from germline, possibly due to a read error. The chain employs TRBV11-3 and TRBJ2-2; D might be TRBD1 (6 bases). This CDR3 spans 16 amino acids. From germline, CDR1 is SGHNT and CDR2 YENEEA. The CDR3 region has the DNA TGTGTCAGCAGCTTACGGGCGACAGGGAACACCGGGGAGCTGTTTTTT. Residues: CVSSLRATGNTGELFF.

This chain connects TRBV7-2 to TRBJ2-1, with 8 bases fitting TRBD2. Germline V gives CDR1 SGHTA, CDR2 FQGNSA. The CDR3 has 17 residues. V gave up 3 bases and J gave up 3 bases; unmatched junction bases: 10. CDR3 amino acids: CASSLRLAPSDYNEQFF. The CDR3 nucleotides are TGTGCCAGCAGCTTGAGACTAGCGCCGAGCGACTACAATGAGCAGTTCTTC.

J is TRBJ2-7 and V is TRBV4-1, with TRBD2 as a possible D gene (5 bases). Germline assignment: CDR1 MGHRA and CDR2 YSYEKL. The CDR3 covers 13 residues. The CDR3 is CASSQGLFDEQYV. CDR3 DNA: TGTGCCAGCAGCCAAGGACTGTTTGACGAGCAGTACGTC.

Comments on this clonotype: A read error is possible here, since a much larger clone lies one base away. V gene TRBV7-2 combines with J gene TRBJ1-5; 9 bases fit TRBD1. This CDR3 comprises 17 residues. CDR1 and CDR2 (germline): SGHTA, FQGNSA. The CDR3 spells CASSFRQGEYSNQPRHF. The DNA of the CDR3 is TGTGCCAGCAGCTTCCGACAGGGGGAATATAGCAATCAGCCCCGGCATTTT.

This clonotype turned up a few times. The V call is TRBV29-1, the J call TRBJ1-2; 9 bases fit TRBD1. Germline V gives CDR1 SQVTM, CDR2 ANQGSEA. V was clipped by 4 bases and J by 6 bases; unmatched bases: 0. The CDR3 totals 11 residues. The CDR3 spells CSVGTGDGYTF. The CDR3 nucleotides are TGCAGCGTTGGGACAGGGGATGGCTACACCTTC.

This clonotype was observed many times. This sequence joins TRBV7-8 and TRBJ2-3; D is ambiguous. The CDR3 totals 15 residues. V was cut by 2 bases and J by 2 bases, with 11 bases left in between. Germline loops: CDR1 SGHVS, CDR2 FQNEAQ. CDR3 in amino acids: CASSLFSAPTDTQYF. The CDR3 DNA sequence: TGTGCCAGCAGCTTATTCAGCGCGCCCACAGATACGCAGTATTTT.

This clonotype was seen a handful of times. One end of the junction is discordant with germline, which a read error may explain. The V and J genes are TRBV7-7 and TRBJ2-1; 12 positions agree with TRBD2. CDR3 length: 16 residues. The germline V gene has CDR1 SSHAT and CDR2 FNYEAQ (reference sequence). The CDR3 sequence is CASSLALAGGNGEQFF. The CDR3 nucleotides read TGTGCTAGCAGCTTAGCACTAGCGGGGGGCAATGGTGAGCAGTTCTTC.

The chain couples TRBV4-1 to TRBJ2-4; D is unresolved. This CDR3 is built from 13 residues. Trimming pared 2 bases from V and 3 bases from J, leaving 5 bases between. Germline V gene lookup returns CDR1 MGHRA and CDR2 YSYEKL. CDR3 region: CASSQTDKNIQYF. CDR3 nucleotide sequence: TGCGCCAGCAGCCAAACGGACAAAAACATTCAGTACTTC.

There are a few counts of this clonotype. This chain connects TRBV10-2 to TRBJ2-2; the match to TRBD1 covers 12 bases. This CDR3 region has 15 residues. V dropped 7 bases and J dropped 4; count of bases not matched to a gene: 4. Germline CDR1 WSHSY, CDR2 SAAADI. For the CDR3, the DNA is TGCGCCAGCATGGGACAGGGGGCGCTCACCGGGGAGCTGTTTTTT. Amino acids: CASMGQGALTGELFF.

J is TRBJ1-2 and V is TRBV29-1; D might be TRBD1 (5 bases). This CDR3 region has 11 residues. The germline V and J ends were trimmed by 4 bases and 8 bases, with 11 bases remaining between them. Germline V lookup: CDR1 SQVTM, CDR2 ANQGSEA. This CDR3 reads CSVVGTNGYTF. The CDR3 DNA reads TGCAGCGTTGTGGGGACTAACGGCTACACCTTC.

This clonotype was detected ten times or more. The gene calls are TRBV7-2 and TRBJ2-7; 9 positions match TRBD2. Germline V gives CDR1 SGHTA, CDR2 FQGNSA. CDR3 size: 15 residues. With 6 bases clipped from V and 3 bases from J, the junction kept 9 bases outside the gene matches. The CDR3 DNA is TGTGCCAGCAGTTTATGGAGCGGGGGGAACTACGAGCAGTACTTC. This codes for CASSLWSGGNYEQYF.

The CDR3 protein is CASLPGGLTEAFF. CDR3 DNA sequence: TGTGCCAGCCTCCCCGGGGGACTCACTGAAGCTTTCTTT. The V call is TRBV6-2 or TRBV6-3, the J call TRBJ1-1; D may be TRBD1 (5 bases). The length of the CDR3 is 13 residues. With 8 bases removed from V and 4 bases from J, the gap between germline ends came to 14 bases. Germline-derived CDR1 and CDR2 are MNHEY and SVGEGT.

This chain joins TRBV5-4 and TRBJ2-3; D uncertain. The ends were cut back, 4 bases at V and 0 bases at J, with 12 bases in the middle. Germline CDR1 is SGHNT and CDR2 is YYREEE (reference sequence). This CDR3 is 15 amino acids long. The CDR3 nucleotides read TGTGCCAGCAGCGGCAGAGGAATTAGCACAGATACGCAGTATTTT. Amino acids: CASSGRGISTDTQYF.